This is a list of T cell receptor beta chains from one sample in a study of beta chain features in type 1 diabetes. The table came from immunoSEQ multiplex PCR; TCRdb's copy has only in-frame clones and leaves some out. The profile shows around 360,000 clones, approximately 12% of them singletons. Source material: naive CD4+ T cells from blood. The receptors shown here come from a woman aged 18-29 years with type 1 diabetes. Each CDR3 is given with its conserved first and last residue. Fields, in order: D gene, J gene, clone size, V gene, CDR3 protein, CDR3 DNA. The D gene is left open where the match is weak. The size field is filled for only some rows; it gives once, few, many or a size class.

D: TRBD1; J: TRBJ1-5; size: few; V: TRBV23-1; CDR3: CASSQSQTGMYQPQHF; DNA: TGCGCCAGCAGTCAATCACAGACAGGGATGTATCAGCCCCAGCATTTT
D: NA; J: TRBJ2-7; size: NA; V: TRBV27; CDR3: CASSLLSSSGEQYF; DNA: TGTGCCAGCAGTTTACTGTCCAGCTCGGGTGAGCAGTACTTC
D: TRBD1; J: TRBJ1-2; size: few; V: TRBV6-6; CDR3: CASSYGQGAGGYTF; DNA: TGTGCCAGCAGTTACGGACAGGGGGCGGGTGGCTACACCTTC
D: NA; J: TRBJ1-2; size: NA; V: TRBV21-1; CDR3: CARHPGALVGGYTF; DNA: TGTGCCAGACATCCAGGGGCCCTTGTGGGGGGCTACACCTTC
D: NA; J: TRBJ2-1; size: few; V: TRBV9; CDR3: CASSVGHEGGNWQFF; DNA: TGTGCCAGCAGCGTTGGACACGAGGGCGGGAATTGGCAGTTCTTC
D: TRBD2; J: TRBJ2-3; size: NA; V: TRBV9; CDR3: CASSVFVLAGADTQYF; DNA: TGTGCCAGCAGCGTATTTGTCCTAGCGGGAGCAGATACGCAGTATTTT
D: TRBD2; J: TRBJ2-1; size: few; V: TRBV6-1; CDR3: CASTRDYLYNEQFF; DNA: TGTGCCAGCACCCGGGACTACCTGTACAATGAGCAGTTCTTC
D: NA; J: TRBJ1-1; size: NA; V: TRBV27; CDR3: CASSFTPATTEAFF; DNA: TGTGCCAGCAGTTTCACACCCGCAACGACTGAAGCTTTCTTT
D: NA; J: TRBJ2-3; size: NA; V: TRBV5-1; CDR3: CASSPVRDFTDTQYF; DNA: TGCGCCAGCAGCCCGGTCCGGGACTTCACAGATACGCAGTATTTT
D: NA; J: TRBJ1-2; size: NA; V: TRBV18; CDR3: CASSPTPGGNYGYTF; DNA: TGTGCCAGCTCACCGACCCCTGGGGGGAACTATGGCTACACCTTC
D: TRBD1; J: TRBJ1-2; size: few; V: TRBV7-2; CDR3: CASSFSARGPFYGYTF; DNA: TGTGCCAGCAGCTTCTCCGCGAGGGGGCCCTTCTATGGCTACACCTTC
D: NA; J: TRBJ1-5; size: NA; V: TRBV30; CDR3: CAWSGLSQPQHF; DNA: TGTGCCTGGAGCGGACTATCGCAGCCCCAGCATTTT
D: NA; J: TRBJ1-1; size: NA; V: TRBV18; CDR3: CASSLSGTEAFF; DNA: TGTGCCAGCTCACTGAGTGGCACTGAAGCTTTCTTT